The present T cell receptor (beta chain) was sequenced within a study of shared clonotypes between healthy human individuals. As defined, naive CD8 cells were CD45RO-negative and positively selected for CCR7, with terminally differentiated effector memory CD45RA+ cells excluded. Study-level points and caveats: Across a handful of donors, naive CD4 shared roughly 5.1%, naive CD8 3.5% to 4%, memory CD4 more than 2%, memory CD8 roughly 0.37%. Sequencing of the sorted subsets was shown by rarefaction to be incomplete despite large depth.

About this clone: Its antigen is currently unknown.

The CDR3 covers 12 residues. Germline V gene data show CDR1 as SGHDT and CDR2 as YYEEEE. Trimming removed 3 bases from V and 9 bases from J; junction bases left unmatched: 3. Profiled with immunoSEQ multiplex PCR; TCRdb holds only in-frame clones, not every one. The table has under 1 million clones, 96% seen once. Sequencing was performed on naive CD8+ T cells sorted from blood. The source is a man younger than 40 in good health. This chain joins TRBV5-6 and TRBJ1-5; 7 bases agree with TRBD1. The CDR3 here is CASSSGTAPQHF. Here the CDR3 DNA reads TGTGCCAGCAGCTCGGGGACAGCGCCCCAGCATTTT.